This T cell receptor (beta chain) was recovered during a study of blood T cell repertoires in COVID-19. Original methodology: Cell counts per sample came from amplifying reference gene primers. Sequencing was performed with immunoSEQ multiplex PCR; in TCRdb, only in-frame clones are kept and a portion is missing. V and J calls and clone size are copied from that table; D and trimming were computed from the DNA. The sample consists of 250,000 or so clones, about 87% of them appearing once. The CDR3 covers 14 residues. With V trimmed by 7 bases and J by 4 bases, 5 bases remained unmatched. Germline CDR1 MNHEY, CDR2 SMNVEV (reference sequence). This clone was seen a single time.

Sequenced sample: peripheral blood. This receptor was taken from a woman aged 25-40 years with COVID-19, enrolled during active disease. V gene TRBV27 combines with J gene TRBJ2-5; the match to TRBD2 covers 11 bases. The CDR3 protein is CASNSGGARETQYF. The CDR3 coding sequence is TGTGCCAGCAATAGCGGGGGGGCCAGAGAGACCCAGTACTTC.